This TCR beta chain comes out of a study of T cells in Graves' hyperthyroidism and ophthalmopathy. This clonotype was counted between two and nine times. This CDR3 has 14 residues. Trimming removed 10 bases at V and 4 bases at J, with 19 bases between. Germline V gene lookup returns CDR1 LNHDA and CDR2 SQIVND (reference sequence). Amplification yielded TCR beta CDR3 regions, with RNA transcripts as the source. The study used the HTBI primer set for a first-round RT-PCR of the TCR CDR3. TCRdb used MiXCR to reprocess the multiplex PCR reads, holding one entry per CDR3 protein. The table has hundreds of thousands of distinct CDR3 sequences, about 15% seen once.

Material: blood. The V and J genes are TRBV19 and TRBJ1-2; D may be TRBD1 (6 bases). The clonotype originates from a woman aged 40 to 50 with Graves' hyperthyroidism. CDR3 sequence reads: CATLREGVSYGYTF. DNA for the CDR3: TGTGCCACCCTTCGGGAGGGGGTGAGCTATGGCTACACCTTC.